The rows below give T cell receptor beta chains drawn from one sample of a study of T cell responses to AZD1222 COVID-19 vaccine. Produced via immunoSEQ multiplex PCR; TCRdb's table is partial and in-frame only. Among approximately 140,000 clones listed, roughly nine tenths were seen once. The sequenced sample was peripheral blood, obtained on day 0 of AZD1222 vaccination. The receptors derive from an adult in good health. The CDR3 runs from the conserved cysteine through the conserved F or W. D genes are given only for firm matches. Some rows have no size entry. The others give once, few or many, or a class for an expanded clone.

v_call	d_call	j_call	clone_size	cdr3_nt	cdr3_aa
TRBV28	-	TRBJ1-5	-	TGTGCCAGCAGTTTAAGGAACGGGGATCAGCCCCAGCATTTT	CASSLRNGDQPQHF
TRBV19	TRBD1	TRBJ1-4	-	TGTGCCAGTAGTAGGCGGACAGGAACGAATGAAAAACTGTTTTTT	CASSRRTGTNEKLFF
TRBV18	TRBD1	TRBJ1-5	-	TGTGCCAGCTCGTGGGACAGGGGCGATCAGCCCCAGCATTTT	CASSWDRGDQPQHF
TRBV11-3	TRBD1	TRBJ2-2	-	TGTGCCAGCAGCCAACAAGGGGGCCTGGGCACCGGGGAGCTGTTTTTT	CASSQQGGLGTGELFF
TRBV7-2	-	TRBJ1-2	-	TGTGCCAGCAGCTTAGGACAGATTTATGGCTACACCTTC	CASSLGQIYGYTF
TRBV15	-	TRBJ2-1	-	TGTGCCACCAGCAGAGATTTGACTCTAAATGAGCAGTTCTTC	CATSRDLTLNEQFF
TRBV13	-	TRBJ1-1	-	TGTGCCAGCAGCCCGACCCGGACGGGGAACACTGAAGCTTTCTTT	CASSPTRTGNTEAFF
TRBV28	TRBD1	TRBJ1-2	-	TGTGCCAGCAGTACAGCCGGGACAGGGGCCCTCTATGGCTACACCTTC	CASSTAGTGALYGYTF
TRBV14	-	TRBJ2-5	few	TGTGCCAGCAGCCAAGATTGGTTAGCCGGAAAGGAGACCCAGTACTTC	CASSQDWLAGKETQYF
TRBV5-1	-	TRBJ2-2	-	TGCGCCAGCAGCCCCCGGGCAGGGAACACCGGGGAGCTGTTTTTT	CASSPRAGNTGELFF
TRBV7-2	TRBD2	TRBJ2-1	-	TGTGCCAGCAGCTGGACTAGCGGGCGAACCTCGTACAATGAGCAGTTCTTC	CASSWTSGRTSYNEQFF
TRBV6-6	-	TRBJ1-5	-	TGTGCCAGCAGTTACAGGGGACTTAGGGGCAATCAGCCCCAGCATTTT	CASSYRGLRGNQPQHF
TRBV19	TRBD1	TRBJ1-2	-	TGTGCCAGTAGTGACAGGGTTGGCTACACCTTC	CASSDRVGYTF
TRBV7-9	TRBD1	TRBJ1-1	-	TGTGCCAGCAGCGTCAGGGGGCCGCTAGCTTTCTTT	CASSVRGPLAFF
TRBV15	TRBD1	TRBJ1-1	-	TGTGCCACCAGCGCGGGACAGGGGCGAGGAGCTTTCTTT	CATSAGQGRGAFF
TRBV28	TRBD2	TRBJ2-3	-	TGTGCCAGCAGTTTCTTGGCGGGGGTGACAGATACGCAGTATTTT	CASSFLAGVTDTQYF
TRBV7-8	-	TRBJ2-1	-	TGTGCCAGCAGCTCCGACCCTGATAAGTTCTTC	CASSSDPDKFF
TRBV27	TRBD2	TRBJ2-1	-	TGTGCCAGCAGTTTGCGACTAGCGGGAGCTTACAATGAGCAGTTCTTC	CASSLRLAGAYNEQFF
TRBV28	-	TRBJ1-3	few	TGTGCCAGCAGTTCAACGGGTCTTGGAAACACCATATATTTT	CASSSTGLGNTIYF
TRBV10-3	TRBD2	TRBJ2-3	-	TGTGCCATCTCAGGGAGCGGGGGGTCGGGCACAGATACGCAGTATTTT	CAISGSGGSGTDTQYF
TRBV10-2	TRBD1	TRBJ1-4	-	TGCGCCACTTCGCGGGACAGAAATGAAAAACTGTTTTTT	CATSRDRNEKLFF
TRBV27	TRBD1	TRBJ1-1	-	TGTGCCAGCAGTTTTTGGGGCCGAGTGGGGACAGGGAAGGGAAACACTGAAGCTTTCTTT	CASSFWGRVGTGKGNTEAFF
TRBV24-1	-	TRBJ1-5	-	TGTGCCACCAGTGATTCGAGGCCGACCTCGGGTCAGCCCCAGCATTTT	CATSDSRPTSGQPQHF
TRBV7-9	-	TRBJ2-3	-	TGTGCCAGCAGCATAGGACAGAGGGTGAGCACAGATACGCAGTATTTT	CASSIGQRVSTDTQYF
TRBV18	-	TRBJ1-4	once	TGTGCCAGCTCACGGAGGAATTCGGGGGAGGAAAAACTGTTTTTT	CASSRRNSGEEKLFF
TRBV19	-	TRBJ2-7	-	TGTGCCAGTAGTATGGTAGAGGCCCCCTACGAGCAGTACTTC	CASSMVEAPYEQYF
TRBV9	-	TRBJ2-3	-	TGTGCCAGCAGCGTAGGTCCGGGGGACGACTACTACACAGATACGCAGTATTTT	CASSVGPGDDYYTDTQYF